This is a list of T cell receptor beta chains from one sample in a study of molecular identifiers for immune sequencing clone quantification. One entry per CDR3 protein, called by TCRdb with MiXCR from the PCR reads. The sample yields over 65,000 distinct CDR3 sequences, 25% seen once. Sample: naive CD8+ T cells from blood, with Jurkat cell RNA spiked in. The receptors derive from a human donor in good health. Some libraries in this study had Jurkat cell RNA spiked in. The CDR3 runs from the conserved cysteine through the conserved F or W. A D gene is named only where the DNA matches it firmly. Size is stated for part of the rows, as once, few or many counts, or as a class when the clone is expanded.

size,V,D,J,DNA,CDR3
few,TRBV6-2/TRBV6-3,-,TRBJ2-1,TGTGCCAGCAGTACCGGGATATACAATGAGCAGTTCTTC,CASSTGIYNEQFF
few,TRBV5-1,TRBD2,TRBJ2-1,TGCGCCAGCAGCTTACCAGCGGGAGGTGGAAGCTCCTACAATGAGCAGTTCTTC,CASSLPAGGGSSYNEQFF
few,TRBV6-1,TRBD2,TRBJ2-3,TGTGCCAGCAGTTCCCTGCGACTAGCGGGGGTGAGCACAGATACGCAGTATTTT,CASSSLRLAGVSTDTQYF
many,TRBV19,-,TRBJ2-1,TGTGCCAGTAGTTACCCGGCCCGGGGCGCGTCCAATGAGCAGTTCTTC,CASSYPARGASNEQFF
many,TRBV20-1,-,TRBJ2-7,TGCAGTGTGGTGATGTACGAGCAGTACTTC,CSVVMYEQYF
-,TRBV4-2,-,TRBJ2-5,TGTGCCGGCAGCCAAGCATGGGAGGAGACCCAGTACTTC,CAGSQAWEETQYF
-,TRBV11-2,TRBD2,TRBJ2-7,TGTGCCAGCAGCTTAGGTAGAAGCGGGGTATTCTCCTACGAGCAGTACTTC,CASSLGRSGVFSYEQYF
-,TRBV12-3/TRBV12-4,-,TRBJ2-3,TGTGCCAGCAGTTCCTCCGACAGAAGGTTTGAGGATACGCAGTATTTT,CASSSSDRRFEDTQYF
many,TRBV28,TRBD2,TRBJ2-3,TGTGCCAGCAGTTCGGGACTAGCGGGAATCATCGCAGATACGCAGTATTTT,CASSSGLAGIIADTQYF
few,TRBV29-1,TRBD1,TRBJ2-5,TGCAGCGCTGGGACAGGGGAAGTGGAGACCCAGTACTTC,CSAGTGEVETQYF
many,TRBV12-3/TRBV12-4,-,TRBJ2-6,TGTGCCAGCAGCCTTACCAGAGTTTCTGGGGCCAACGTCCTGACTTTC,CASSLTRVSGANVLTF
few,TRBV11-2,-,TRBJ2-1,TGTGCCAGCAGCCCCATGCGGGGAGTCGGCAATGAGCAGTTCTTC,CASSPMRGVGNEQFF
-,TRBV19,-,TRBJ1-2,TGTGCCAGTAGTGCAACAGGGTCTCTTAACTATGGCTACACCTTC,CASSATGSLNYGYTF
many,TRBV6-5,TRBD2,TRBJ2-7,TGTGCCAGCAGTAGAGGGAGGGAGCTGGGGTACGAGCAGTACTTC,CASSRGRELGYEQYF
many,TRBV3-1,TRBD2,TRBJ2-7,TGTGCCAGCAGCCAAGATTTTGCGGGGGGCCGAAGGTACGAGCAGTACTTC,CASSQDFAGGRRYEQYF